This TCR beta chain was captured in a study of memory CD4+ T cells and cytomegalovirus serostatus. Overall study results and limits: CD4+ memory repertoires contained about two fifths of the 164 reported CMV TCRbeta sequences.

With respect to this clone: The antigen remains unidentified.

The sort gate was single viable CD3+CD4+CD8-CD45RO+ cells for memory CD4+ T cells. Serostatus was set by detecting CMV pp150, pp28, p38, p52 IgG. Positive selection with CD4 microbeads enriched total CD4+ T cells. There are 15 residues in the CDR3. Germline V gene sequence: CDR1 MDHEN, CDR2 SYDVKM. Trimming took 7 bases from V and 1 from J, leaving 16 bases between them. Methods used by the authors: After removing out-of-frame reads, under 2.5 million distinct TCRbeta sequences remained. This table comes from immunoSEQ multiplex PCR, and its TCRdb copy is limited to in-frame clones, with some not included. For V, J and clone size, that table is used; D and trimming come from the DNA. The sample consists of some 50,000 clones, around 78% of them appearing once.

The sequenced material came from memory CD4+ T cells from blood. The chain couples TRBV28 to TRBJ1-1; weak D call: TRBD1 (5 bases). This TCR came from an adult in good health and CMV-seronegative. The CDR3 DNA is TGTGCCAGCATTACCTTGGATGGGGCGAACACTGAAGCTTTCTTT. Its protein product is CASITLDGANTEAFF.